The entry below gives a single T cell receptor (beta chain) sequence along with its context. This receptor's antigen is unknown. Base qualities are not provided; no much larger clone lies one nucleotide away. This sample stems from a study of shared clonotypes between healthy human individuals (dated by TCRdb to 2018 to 2020). Broadly, across the study: A few men and a couple of women, aged 18 to 49 years, made up the cohort. The study deeply sequenced blood TCR repertoires of five healthy adults to estimate repertoire size and the extent of clonotype sharing between individuals. For each donor, CD4 naive and CD4 memory were each given three plates, CD8 naive was given two plates, and CD8 memory was given one plate. To increase sequencing depth and limit assay-specific biases, TCR repertoire library preparation and sequencing were carried out by different laboratories using diverse techniques. Leukapheresis yielded between about 0.94 and 9.5 billion PBMCs per donor.

Study-level results and caveats: Naive subsets generally had larger estimated clonotype richness than memory subsets did. Even with the large sequencing depth, rarefaction of the sorted-subset datasets indicated that sequencing was incomplete. Clonotypes shared by all four sorted-subset donors showed higher generation probabilities than non-shared clonotypes. Only blood was sampled, and tissue TCR repertoires likely differ from those in blood. When a handful of donors were compared, the shared fraction of clonotypes was around 5.1% for naive CD4, around 3.5% for naive CD8, about 2.4% for memory CD4, and roughly 0.43% for memory CD8. Based on pairwise subsampling, the degree of clonotype sharing among donors was expected to be affected by sequencing depth. The genetic and exposure-history diversity represented was limited by the small number of donors.

The donors were healthy, HIV-negative adults with no recently reported acute infections or vaccinations. Only Caucasian adults living in Nashville, Tennessee, USA were represented among the donors. CD4+ T cells were enriched by magnetic negative selection; naive cells were then positively selected on CD45RA, and the negative fraction formed the memory subset. Blood was collected by leukapheresis, and PBMCs were isolated by Ficoll-Histopaque density gradient centrifugation and then cryopreserved in liquid nitrogen vapor phase. Analytical flow cytometry was used to check the purity and quantity of each magnetically sorted T cell population. From each sorted fraction, genomic DNA was isolated and quantified by UV absorbance on a Nanodrop 2000c. Using the deep immunoSEQ assay, TCR CDR3 regions were amplified from genomic DNA by multiplex PCR. Extracted genomic DNA from each cell subset was spread evenly across all wells of several immunoSEQ 96-well plates, with each plate serving as a replicate. For sorted subsets, each replicate PCR was loaded with roughly 0.2 ug genomic DNA, equivalent to 30,000 to 35,000 T cell genomes. Purified libraries were measured with a Qubit 3.0 fluorometer, size-checked on a Bioanalyzer 2100, and measured again with the KAPA Library Quantification kit. Each immunoSEQ 96-well plate was sequenced on its own single-read 150-cycle Illumina NextSeq 550 flow cell. In the authors' own workflow: Because the immunoSEQ output held only junctional sequences and lacked quality scores, the filtering could not match the filtering applied to full-length reads. To assign V/J genes and CDR3, sequences were annotated against IMGT germline references using PyIR, a Python wrapper for IgBLAST v1.9. Any read was removed if the V/J assignment was weak (E-value above 1e-6), the CDR3 was missing, or the read contained stop codons, out-of-frame junctions, or ambiguous translated residues. A V3J clonotype was defined by an identical inferred V gene, J gene, and CDR3 amino acid sequence. Percentage overlap between repertoires was computed as shared unique clonotypes divided by the size of the smaller repertoire. Repertoire richness was assessed with RTK rarefaction, the Chao1 estimator, and Recon v2.1 estimates of unobserved clonotypes. Generation probabilities for all TCRbeta clonotypes obtained by the gDNA method from several donors were computed using OLGA. The table comes from immuneACCESS by way of TCRdb, which keeps in-frame sequences with V and J called. Part of the clones is missing from these tables; in studies checked, under half for an unresolved V gene and the rest for unknown reasons. V, J and clone size reflect that table, while D and trimming were determined from the DNA. The sample table lists approximately 1,500,000 clones, approximately 98% of them with a count of one. The ten largest account for around 0.45% of the sample.

The CDR3 measures 15 amino acids from cysteine to phenylalanine. The entry retains the CDR3 DNA only, 45 bases that are in frame from base 1. CDR1 and CDR2 were assigned from the germline V gene as SGHRS and YFSETQ. V drops 1 base and J drops 0 bases, leaving 11 bases in between. The TCR originated in a man aged 25 to 45 in good health. The source material was naive CD4+ T cells sorted from blood. The cell subset or site label for this specimen denotes: CD45RA+ positively selected. The V gene is TRBV5-1 and the J gene is TRBJ2-7; confidence is insufficient to name the D gene. The DNA is TGCGCCAGCAGCTTGCGTGTAGGGAACTCCTACGAGCAGTACTTC. Its product reads: CASSLRVGNSYEQYF.